The text below deals with one T cell receptor (beta chain). Original processing notes: Reference gene primers were amplified, and this amplification served to estimate nucleated cell counts. The protocol was immunoSEQ multiplex PCR, while the TCRdb copy is restricted to in-frame clones and leaves out a portion. V and J calls and clone size are copied from that table; D and trimming were computed from the DNA. The table lists some 520,000 clones, roughly 89% of them singletons. CDR3 length: 13 residues. Germline CDR1 GTSNPN, CDR2 SVGIG (reference sequence). V lost 2 bases to trimming and J lost 7 bases, with 15 bases between them. The data derive from a study of blood T cell repertoires in COVID-19. Study information: Sites across the United States, Italy and Spain contributed samples from acute and convalescent COVID-19. In each case, the material was cDNA or gDNA derived from T cells, B-cell-depleted T cells, or PBMCs.

Enrolled during active infection, Seattle patients were then followed longitudinally. V is TRBV30 and J is TRBJ2-7, with D possibly being TRBD2 (5 bases). This clonotype originated in a young man with COVID-19, enrolled during active disease. Sequenced material: peripheral blood. This CDR3 is CAWSLQAGWEQYF. In nucleotides, the CDR3 is TGTGCCTGGAGTCTGCAGGCGGGTTGGGAGCAGTACTTC. Together with reference TRBV30 and TRBJ2-7, the CDR3 gives the full variable domain: SQTIHQWPATLVQPVGSPLSLECTVEGTSNPNLYWYRQAAGRGLQLLFYSVGIGQISSEVPQNLSASRPQDRQFILSSKKLLLSDSGFYLCAWSLQAGWEQYFGPGTRLTVT.